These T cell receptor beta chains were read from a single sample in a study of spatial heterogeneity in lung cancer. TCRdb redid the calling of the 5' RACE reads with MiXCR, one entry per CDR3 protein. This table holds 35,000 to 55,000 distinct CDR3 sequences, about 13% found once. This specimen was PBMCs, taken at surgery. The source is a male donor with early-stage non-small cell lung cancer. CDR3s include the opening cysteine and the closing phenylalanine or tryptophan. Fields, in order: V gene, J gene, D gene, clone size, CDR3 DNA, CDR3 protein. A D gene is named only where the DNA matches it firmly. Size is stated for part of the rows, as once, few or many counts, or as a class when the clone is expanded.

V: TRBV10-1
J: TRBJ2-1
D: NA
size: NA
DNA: TGCGCCAGCAGCCGGACTACCAGCTCCTACAATGAGCAGTTCTTC
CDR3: CASSRTTSSYNEQFF

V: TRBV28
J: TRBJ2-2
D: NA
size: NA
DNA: TGTGCCAGCAGTTCGCTGACAGGAACCGGGGAGCTGTTTTTT
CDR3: CASSSLTGTGELFF

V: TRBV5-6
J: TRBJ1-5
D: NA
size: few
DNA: TGTGCCAGCAGCTTGGGGCAGCATAGCAATCAGCCCCAGCATTTT
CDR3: CASSLGQHSNQPQHF

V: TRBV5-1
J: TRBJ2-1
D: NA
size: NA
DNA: TGCGCCAGCAGCTTGGTTCGACAATCCTACAATGAGCAGTTCTTC
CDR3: CASSLVRQSYNEQFF

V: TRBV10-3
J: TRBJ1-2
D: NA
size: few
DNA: TGTGCCATCAGTGTGGCTCAGGGCACTAACTATGGCTACACCTTC
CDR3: CAISVAQGTNYGYTF

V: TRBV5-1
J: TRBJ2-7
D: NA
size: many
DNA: TGCGCCAGCAGCTTAGGTGAAGGGAACGAGCAGTACTTC
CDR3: CASSLGEGNEQYF

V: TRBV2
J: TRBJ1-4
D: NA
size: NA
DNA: TGTGCCAGCAGTGTGGAGGCAAAGGCTAATGAAAAACTGTTTTTT
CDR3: CASSVEAKANEKLFF

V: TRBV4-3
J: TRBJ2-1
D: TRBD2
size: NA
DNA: TGCGCCAGCAGCCCCCATCGGGGTAGCGGGGTCCAGAGCTCCTACAATGAGCAGTTCTTC
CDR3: CASSPHRGSGVQSSYNEQFF

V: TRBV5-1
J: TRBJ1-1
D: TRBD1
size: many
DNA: TGCGCCAGCAGCCGCACAGGGGACACTGAAGCTTTCTTT
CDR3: CASSRTGDTEAFF

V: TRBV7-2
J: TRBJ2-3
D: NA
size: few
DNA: TGTGCCAGCAGCTTAGTTCTATGGCAGGGGCCAGATACGCAGTATTTT
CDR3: CASSLVLWQGPDTQYF

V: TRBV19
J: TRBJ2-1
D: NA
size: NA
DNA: TGTGCCAGTAGTACCGACGAAGACATCTACAATGAGCAGTTCTTC
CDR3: CASSTDEDIYNEQFF

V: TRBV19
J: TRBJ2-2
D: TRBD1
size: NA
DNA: TGTGCCAGTAGTATCCCTTGGGGACAGGGATATCCCGGGGAGCTGTTTTTT
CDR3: CASSIPWGQGYPGELFF

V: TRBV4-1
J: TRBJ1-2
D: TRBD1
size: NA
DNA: TGCGCCAACAGCCTCCAACAGGGGATTTCTAACTATGGCTACACCTTC
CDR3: CANSLQQGISNYGYTF

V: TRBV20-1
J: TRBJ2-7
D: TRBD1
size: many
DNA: TGCAGTGCTCTTAAACAGGGGGCGGGCGACGAGCAGTACTTC
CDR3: CSALKQGAGDEQYF